This TCR beta chain was documented in a study of T cell repertoires in cytomegalovirus infection (dated by TCRdb to between 2018 and 2020). For context, the study as a whole: The HLA type of each donor mattered for the analysis, because public TCR beta signatures pointed to carriage of CMV infection along with the matching HLA type.

Broader findings and caveats from the paper: The ex vivo response was dominated by HLA-C-restricted CMV-specific TCR beta clonotypes, which also provided the single most frequent clonotype in two of eight donors. Carriers of CMV infection plus the relevant HLA type were discriminated by the cumulative frequency of public TCR beta family members in the study cohort and in an independent approximately 360-donor cohort.

With regard to this clonotype: The target of this receptor is not known. A much larger clone differs from this one at a single base, so this may be a read error.

Reads for this sample came from an Illumina HiSeq 1500. TCRdb handled the public reads itself, with Q25 trimming in fastp and clone calling in MiXCR, and kept productive beta chains. Records with the same CDR3 protein are collapsed into one entry carrying the most frequent genes and DNA. This sample holds roughly 500,000 distinct CDR3 sequences; around 10% were observed only once. The ten top clones hold about 10% of the sample. Deletion took 5 bases off V and 10 bases off J, with a span of 18 bases between the germline ends. From a lookup of the germline V gene (reference sequence), CDR1 and CDR2 are LNHDA and SQIVND. The CDR3, cysteine through phenylalanine, is 15 amino acids long. Of all the DNA, just the CDR3 is kept, 45 bases in frame from base 1.

Input material: PBMCs. The chain employs TRBV19 and TRBJ1-6, with the D gene call left open. The receptor was derived from a human donor in good health (CMV status not recorded). Some clones in this sample may be carry-over from other donors' samples. The nucleotide sequence is TGTGCCAGTAGTCCGAAACTGATAGAGGGATCACCCCTCCACTTT. This yields the protein CASSPKLIEGSPLHF.